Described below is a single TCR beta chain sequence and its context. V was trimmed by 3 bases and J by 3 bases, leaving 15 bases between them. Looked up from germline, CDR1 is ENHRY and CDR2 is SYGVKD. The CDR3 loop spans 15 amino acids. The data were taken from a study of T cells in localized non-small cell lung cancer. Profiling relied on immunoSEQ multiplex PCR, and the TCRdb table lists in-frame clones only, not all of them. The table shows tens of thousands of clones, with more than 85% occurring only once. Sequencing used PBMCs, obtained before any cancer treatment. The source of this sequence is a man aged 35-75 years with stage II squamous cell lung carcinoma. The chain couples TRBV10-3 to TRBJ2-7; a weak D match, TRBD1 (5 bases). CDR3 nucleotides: TGTGCCATCAGTGAACCCGACAGAGTTAGCTACGAGCAGTACTTC. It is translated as CAISEPDRVSYEQYF.